The following is a T cell receptor beta chain sequence with its context. Its antigen is undetermined. The data originate from a study of cytomegalovirus exposure and HLA in healthy donors. At the level of the study: Earlier, 90 million to 140 million unique TCR beta sequences were recovered from 200 million or so T cells by an analysis. Broader study findings: In an earlier analysis, most TCR beta V segments were productive about 87% or about 30% of the time.

Amplification used 60 Vbeta primers and 13 Jbeta primers. The data were produced by immunoSEQ multiplex PCR, yet TCRdb's version contains in-frame clones alone and is incomplete. This table has about 120,000 clones, over 75% appearing once. V trimming: 5 bases; J trimming: 2 bases; junction bases outside the gene matches: 11. Germline V gene sequence: CDR1 LNHDA, CDR2 SQIVND (reference sequence). This CDR3 contains 16 residues. The specimen was PBMCs. This chain connects TRBV19 to TRBJ1-2; TRBD1 aligns across 7 bases. This sequence originates from a man aged 40-50 years in good health and CMV-seropositive. The CDR3 here is CASSVFPRTGNYGYTF. CDR3 in DNA: TGTGCCAGTAGTGTTTTTCCCCGGACAGGAAACTATGGCTACACCTTC.